A single sample gave rise to the 17 T cell receptor beta chains below, sequenced in a study of cytomegalovirus exposure and HLA in healthy donors. TCRdb's copy holds only in-frame clones and misses some; the assay was immunoSEQ multiplex PCR. Of roughly 60,000 clones in the sample, about 96% were seen once. Specimen: PBMCs. Receptors were obtained from a man younger than 30 in good health and CMV-seronegative.

The rearrangement joins TRBV5-1 to TRBJ2-3; 10 nucleotides agree with TRBD2. The CDR3 has 16 amino acids. V lost 1 base, J lost 4 bases, and 6 bases stayed unmatched. Germline values: CDR1 SGHRS, CDR2 YFSETQ. CDR3 residues: CASSLRLAGVPDTQYF. In DNA form, the CDR3 reads TGCGCCAGCAGCTTGCGGCTAGCGGGAGTCCCAGATACGCAGTATTTT.

The rearrangement links TRBV5-4 to TRBJ2-5; D might be TRBD1 (6 bases). Germline CDR1 reads SGHNT; CDR2 reads YYREEE (reference sequence). The V and J ends lost 5 bases and 5 bases respectively, with 10 bases between them. The CDR3 covers 12 residues. The CDR3 DNA reads TGTGCCAGCAGTCCCCAGGGGGAGACCCAGTACTTC. It codes for CASSPQGETQYF.

The chain has TRBV27 and TRBJ2-7, with D tentatively TRBD1 (7 bases). The length of the CDR3 is 14 residues. V lost 7 bases to trimming and J lost 6 bases, with 19 bases between them. From germline, CDR1 is MNHEY and CDR2 SMNVEV (reference sequence). The CDR3: CASTQGGVMSEQYF. DNA for the CDR3: TGTGCCAGCACGCAGGGGGGAGTAATGAGCGAGCAGTACTTC.

This chain links TRBV5-1 with TRBJ2-5, with D perhaps TRBD1 (6 bases). Germline V gene data show CDR1 as SGHRS and CDR2 as YFSETQ. CDR3 length: 15 residues. V was clipped by 4 bases and J by 4 bases, with 17 bases between them. CDR3 in amino acids: CASSRTGSGGETQYF. Here the CDR3 DNA reads TGCGCCAGCAGCCGTACAGGGTCTGGAGGAGAGACCCAGTACTTC.

This sequence joins TRBV6-5 and TRBJ2-5; D may be TRBD2 (6 bases). The ends were cut back, 6 bases at V and 3 bases at J, with 11 bases in the middle. The germline CDR1 and CDR2 sequences are MNHEY and SVGAGI. The CDR3 covers 13 residues. CDR3 in amino acids: CASSTTGEETQYF. CDR3 sequence (DNA): TGTGCCAGCAGCACTACGGGAGAAGAGACCCAGTACTTC.

The chain couples TRBV2 to TRBJ1-2; 9 nucleotides agree with TRBD1. This CDR3 is built from 16 residues. V lost 0 bases to trimming and J lost 7 bases; unmatched junction nucleotides: 9. CDR1 is SNHLY, CDR2 FYNNEI, per germline. This chain's CDR3 is CASSEAGTGWMGGYTF. CDR3 DNA sequence: TGTGCCAGCAGTGAAGCCGGGACAGGGTGGATGGGTGGCTACACCTTC.

The V gene is TRBV9, the J gene TRBJ2-1; the match to TRBD1 covers 10 bases. Per the germline V gene, CDR1 is SGDLS and CDR2 is YYNGEE. V lost 0 bases, J lost 1 base, and 10 bases stayed unmatched. The CDR3 has 19 amino acids. This chain's CDR3 is CASSVGSRPGQGSYNEQFF. The CDR3 DNA follows: TGTGCCAGCAGCGTAGGAAGCCGCCCGGGACAGGGGTCCTACAATGAGCAGTTCTTC.

The chain employs TRBV28 and TRBJ1-4; no clear D. Trimming left V 7 bases short and J 5 bases short, with 11 bases between. CDR3 length: 13 residues. Germline V CDR1 and CDR2: MDHEN, SYDVKM. The CDR3 nucleotides read TGTGCCAGCACCCGAGGTTTGAATGAAAAACTGTTTTTT. Translated: CASTRGLNEKLFF.

The rearrangement joins TRBV7-9 to TRBJ2-7, with 7 bases aligning to TRBD1. V trimming: 4 bases; J trimming: 11 bases; junction bases outside the gene matches: 5. Germline V lookup: CDR1 SEHNR, CDR2 FQNEAQ (reference sequence). The CDR3 spans 11 residues. The CDR3 here is CASSSPTGEYF. CDR3 DNA: TGTGCCAGCAGCTCCCCCACAGGGGAGTACTTC.

The chain uses TRBV2 and TRBJ2-1; the D gene is possibly TRBD2 (5 bases). Looked up from germline, CDR1 is SNHLY and CDR2 is FYNNEI. This CDR3 is 11 amino acids long. V lost 5 bases and J 9 bases, leaving 8 bases between the germline ends. The CDR3 spells CASSRTGEQFF. As DNA, the CDR3 is TGTGCCAGCAGTAGGACTGGTGAGCAGTTCTTC.

This sequence joins TRBV4-3 and TRBJ1-1; a possible D gene is TRBD1 (6 bases). Germline V gene data show CDR1 as LGHNA and CDR2 as YSLEER. The CDR3 runs 15 residues. Trimming removed 4 bases at V and 0 bases at J, with 12 bases between. The CDR3 DNA reads as TGCGCCAGCAGCCGGTCAGGACAGTTGAACACTGAAGCTTTCTTT. Translation: CASSRSGQLNTEAFF.

The chain carries TRBV25-1 and TRBJ2-1; TRBD2 matches at 9 bases. V lost 5 bases, J lost 6 bases, and 8 bases stayed unmatched. The CDR3 contains 15 residues. In germline, CDR1 is MGHDK, CDR2 SYGVNS. CDR3 residues: CASSFSSGMSNEQFF. Written as DNA, the CDR3 is TGTGCCAGCAGTTTTTCTAGCGGGATGAGCAATGAGCAGTTCTTC. The variable domain in full, with the rest retrieved from reference TRBV25-1 and TRBJ2-1, is EADIYQTPRYLVIGTGKKITLECSQTMGHDKMYWYQQDPGMELHLIHYSYGVNSTEKGDLSSESTVSRIRTEHFPLTLESARPSHTSQYLCASSFSSGMSNEQFFGPGTRLTVL.

The rearrangement uses TRBV5-1 and TRBJ1-3; D is unclear. Deletions cut 2 bases from V and 4 bases from J, with 10 bases between. The CDR3 runs 14 residues. Germline lookup yields CDR1 SGHRS and CDR2 YFSETQ. The CDR3 bases are TGCGCCAGCAGCTTTAACCCAACAGGAAACACCATATATTTT. It is translated as CASSFNPTGNTIYF.

The chain uses TRBV7-2 and TRBJ2-1; D is perhaps TRBD2 (5 bases). The length of the CDR3 is 13 residues. The V end was cut by 5 bases, the J end by 6 bases, with 11 bases between. Germline V CDR1 and CDR2: SGHTA, FQGNSA. The CDR3 nucleotides are TGTGCCAGCAGCCCAACTAGTTTCAATGAGCAGTTCTTC. Translating it yields CASSPTSFNEQFF.

This clone was seen only once. The CDR3 nucleotides are TGCGCCAGCACCGCTCTTAATCTTAGAATGAACACTGAAGCTTTCTTT. Residues: CASTALNLRMNTEAFF. J is TRBJ1-1 and V is TRBV10-2, with D hard to call. The CDR3 is 16 residues long. V lost 7 bases, J lost 0 bases, and 18 bases lay in between. Per germline, CDR1 WSHSY and CDR2 SAAADI.

CDR3 amino acids: CASSQGLAGYEQYF. The CDR3 nucleotides read TGTGCCAGCAGCCAGGGACTAGCGGGCTACGAGCAGTACTTC. This chain connects TRBV9 to TRBJ2-7, with 12 nucleotides matching TRBD2. Germline assignment: CDR1 SGDLS and CDR2 YYNGEE. This CDR3 has 14 amino acids. The V segment lost 4 bases and the J segment 3 bases; nucleotides outside the gene matches: 2.

For the CDR3, the DNA is TGCGCCAGCAGTATGGGACAGGGGGCAATCGCATCCTACGAGCAGTACTTC. Translated, it gives CASSMGQGAIASYEQYF. V is TRBV5-1 and J is TRBJ2-7, with 12 bases fitting TRBD1. The CDR3 is 17 residues long. Germline V CDR1 and CDR2: SGHRS, YFSETQ. V shed 5 bases, J shed 1 base, and the junction held 10 bases outside the gene matches.